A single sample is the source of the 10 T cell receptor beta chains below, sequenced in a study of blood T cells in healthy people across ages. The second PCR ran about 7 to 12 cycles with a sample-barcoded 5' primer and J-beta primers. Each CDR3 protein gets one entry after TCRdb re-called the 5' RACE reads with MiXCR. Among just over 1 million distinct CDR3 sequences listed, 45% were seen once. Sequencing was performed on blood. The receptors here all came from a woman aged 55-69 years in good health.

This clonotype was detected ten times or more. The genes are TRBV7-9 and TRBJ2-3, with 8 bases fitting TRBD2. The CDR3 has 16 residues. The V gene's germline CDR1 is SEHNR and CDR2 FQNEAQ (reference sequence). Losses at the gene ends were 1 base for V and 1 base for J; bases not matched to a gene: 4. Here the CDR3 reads CASSLEVSGGTDTQYF. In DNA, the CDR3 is TGTGCCAGCAGCTTAGAAGTTAGCGGGGGCACAGATACGCAGTATTTT.

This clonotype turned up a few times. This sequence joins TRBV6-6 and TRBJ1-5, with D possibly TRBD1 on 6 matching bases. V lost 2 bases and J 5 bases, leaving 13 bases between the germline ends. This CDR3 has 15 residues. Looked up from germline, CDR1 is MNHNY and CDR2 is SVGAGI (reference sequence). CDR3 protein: CASSYIAGVDQPQHF. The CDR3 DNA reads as TGTGCCAGCAGTTACATAGCAGGGGTGGATCAGCCCCAGCATTTT.

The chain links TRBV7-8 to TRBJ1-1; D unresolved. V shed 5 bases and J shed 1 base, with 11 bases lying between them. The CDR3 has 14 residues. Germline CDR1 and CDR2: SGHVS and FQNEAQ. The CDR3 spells CASSPRPENTEAFF. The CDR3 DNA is TGTGCCAGCAGCCCGAGGCCCGAGAACACTGAAGCTTTCTTT.

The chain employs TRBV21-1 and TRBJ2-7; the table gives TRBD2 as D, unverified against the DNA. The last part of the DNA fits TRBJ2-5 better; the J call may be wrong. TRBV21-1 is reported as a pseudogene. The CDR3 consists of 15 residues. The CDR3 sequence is CASSNHGGRRETQYF. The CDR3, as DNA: TGTGCCAGCAGCAACCACGGCGGGAGACGGGAGACCCAGTACTTC.

As DNA, the CDR3 is TGTGCCAGCAGCTCGCCCGGACCCCGAGGGTATGAGCAGTTCTTC. It yields the protein CASSSPGPRGYEQFF. The V call is TRBV7-6, the J call TRBJ2-1; tentatively, D is TRBD2 (5 bases). The CDR3 is made up of 15 amino acids. CDR1 and CDR2 (germline): SGHVS, FNYEAQ. Trimming cost V 4 bases and J 8 bases, with 18 bases left between them.

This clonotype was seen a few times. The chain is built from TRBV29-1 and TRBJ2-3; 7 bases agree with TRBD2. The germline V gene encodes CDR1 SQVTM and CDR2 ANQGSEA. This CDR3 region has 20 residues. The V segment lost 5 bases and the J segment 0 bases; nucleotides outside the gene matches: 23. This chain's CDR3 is CSVHDPRRAGRAGSTDTQYF. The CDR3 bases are TGCAGCGTTCATGATCCCCGGCGAGCGGGAAGAGCGGGCAGCACAGATACGCAGTATTTT.

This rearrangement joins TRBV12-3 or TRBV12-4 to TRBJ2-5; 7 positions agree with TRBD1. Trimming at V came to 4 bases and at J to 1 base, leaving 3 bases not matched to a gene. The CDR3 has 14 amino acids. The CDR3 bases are TGTGCCAGCAGTTACGACAGGGCCCAAGAGACCCAGTACTTC. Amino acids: CASSYDRAQETQYF.

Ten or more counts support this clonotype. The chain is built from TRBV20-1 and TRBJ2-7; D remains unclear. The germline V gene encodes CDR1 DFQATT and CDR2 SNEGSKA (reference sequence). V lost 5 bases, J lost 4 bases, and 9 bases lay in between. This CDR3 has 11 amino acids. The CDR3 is CSASDGYEQYF. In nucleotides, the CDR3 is TGCAGTGCTTCGGACGGGTACGAGCAGTACTTC.

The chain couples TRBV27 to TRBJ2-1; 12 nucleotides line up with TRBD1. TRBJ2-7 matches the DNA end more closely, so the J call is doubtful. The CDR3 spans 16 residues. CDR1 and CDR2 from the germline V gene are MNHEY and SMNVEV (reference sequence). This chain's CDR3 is CASSGRDRGRNNEQYF. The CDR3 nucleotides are TGTGCCAGCAGTGGCCGGGACAGGGGGCGTAACAATGAGCAGTACTTC.

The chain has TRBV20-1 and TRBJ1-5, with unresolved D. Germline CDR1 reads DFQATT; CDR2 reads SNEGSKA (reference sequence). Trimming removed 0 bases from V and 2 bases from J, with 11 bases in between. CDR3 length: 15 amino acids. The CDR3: CSARDVSDGNQPQHF. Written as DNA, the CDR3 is TGCAGTGCTAGAGATGTGTCGGACGGCAATCAGCCCCAGCATTTT.